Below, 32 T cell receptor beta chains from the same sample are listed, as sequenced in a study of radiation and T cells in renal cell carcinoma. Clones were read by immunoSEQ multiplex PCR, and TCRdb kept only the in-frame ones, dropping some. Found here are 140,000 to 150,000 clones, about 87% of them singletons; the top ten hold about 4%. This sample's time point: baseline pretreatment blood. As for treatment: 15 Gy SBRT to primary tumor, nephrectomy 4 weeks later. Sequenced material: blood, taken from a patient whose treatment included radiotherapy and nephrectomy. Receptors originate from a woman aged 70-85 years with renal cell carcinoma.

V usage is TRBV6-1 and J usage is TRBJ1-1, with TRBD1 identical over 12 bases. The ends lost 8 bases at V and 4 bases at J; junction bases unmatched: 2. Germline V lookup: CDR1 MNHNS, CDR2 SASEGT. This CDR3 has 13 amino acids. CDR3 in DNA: TGTGCCAGCCAGGGACAGGGGGCCACTGAAGCTTTCTTT. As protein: CASQGQGATEAFF.

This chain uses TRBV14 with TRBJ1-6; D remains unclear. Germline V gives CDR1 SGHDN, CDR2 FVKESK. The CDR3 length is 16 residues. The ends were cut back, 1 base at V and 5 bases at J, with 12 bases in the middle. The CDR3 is CASSQVGRGNNSPLHF. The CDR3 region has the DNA TGTGCCAGCAGCCAAGTGGGCCGCGGGAATAATTCACCCCTCCACTTT.

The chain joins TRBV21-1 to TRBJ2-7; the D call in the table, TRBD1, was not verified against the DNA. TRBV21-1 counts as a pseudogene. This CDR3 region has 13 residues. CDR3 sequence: CASSKVGDREQYF. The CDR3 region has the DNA TGTGCCAGCAGCAAAGTAGGGGATCGCGAGCAGTACTTC.

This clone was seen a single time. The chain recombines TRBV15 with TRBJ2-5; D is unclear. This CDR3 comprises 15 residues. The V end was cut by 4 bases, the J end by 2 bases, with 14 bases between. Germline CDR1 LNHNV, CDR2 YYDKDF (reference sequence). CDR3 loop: CATSTPSTPQETQYF. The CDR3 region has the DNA TGTGCCACCAGCACCCCTAGTACTCCTCAAGAGACCCAGTACTTC. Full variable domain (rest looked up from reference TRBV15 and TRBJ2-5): DAMVIQNPRYQVTQFGKPVTLSCSQTLNHNVMYWYQQKSSQAPKLLFHYYDKDFNNEADTPDNFQSRRPNTSFCFLDIRSPGLGDTAMYLCATSTPSTPQETQYFGPGTRLLVL.

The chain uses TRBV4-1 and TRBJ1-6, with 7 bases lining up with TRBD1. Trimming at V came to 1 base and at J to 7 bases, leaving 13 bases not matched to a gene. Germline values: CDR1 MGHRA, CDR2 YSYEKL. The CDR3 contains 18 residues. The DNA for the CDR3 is TGCGCCAGCAGCCAAGTGGAAATCAGGGGGATTACCAATTCACCCCTCCACTTT. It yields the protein CASSQVEIRGITNSPLHF.

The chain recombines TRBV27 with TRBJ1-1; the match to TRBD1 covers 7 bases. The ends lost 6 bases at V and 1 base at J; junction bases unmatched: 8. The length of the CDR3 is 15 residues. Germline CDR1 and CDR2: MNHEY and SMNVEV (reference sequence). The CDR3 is CASRARDRPNTEAFF. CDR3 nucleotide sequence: TGTGCCAGCAGGGCCCGGGACAGACCGAACACTGAAGCTTTCTTT.

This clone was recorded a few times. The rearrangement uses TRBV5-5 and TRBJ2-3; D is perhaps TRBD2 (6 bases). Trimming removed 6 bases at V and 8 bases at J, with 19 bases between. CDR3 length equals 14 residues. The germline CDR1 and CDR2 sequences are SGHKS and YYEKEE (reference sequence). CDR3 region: CASTLEGILGTQYF. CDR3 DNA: TGTGCCAGCACCCTGGAGGGGATCCTCGGTACGCAGTATTTT.

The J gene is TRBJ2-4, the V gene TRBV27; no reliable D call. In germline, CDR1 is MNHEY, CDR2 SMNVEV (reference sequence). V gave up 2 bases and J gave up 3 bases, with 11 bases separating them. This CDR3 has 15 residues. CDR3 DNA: TGTGCCAGCAGTTTAAGTGGGGAAGGCAAAAACATTCAGTACTTC. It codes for CASSLSGEGKNIQYF.

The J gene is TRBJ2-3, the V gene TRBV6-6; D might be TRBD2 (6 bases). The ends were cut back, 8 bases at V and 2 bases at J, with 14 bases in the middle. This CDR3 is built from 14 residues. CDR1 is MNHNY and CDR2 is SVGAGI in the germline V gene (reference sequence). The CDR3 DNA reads TGTGCCAGCTCCCCGGGGGACCCCACAGATACGCAGTATTTT. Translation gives CASSPGDPTDTQYF.

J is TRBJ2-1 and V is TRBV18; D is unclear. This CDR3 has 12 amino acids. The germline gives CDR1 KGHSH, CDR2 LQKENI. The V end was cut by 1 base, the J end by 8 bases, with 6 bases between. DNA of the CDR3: TGTGCCAGCTCACCACTAACAGATGAGCAGTTCTTC. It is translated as CASSPLTDEQFF.

CDR3 nucleotides: TGTGCCAGCAGCTTGGTGGTCAGGACGAACACTGAAGCTTTCTTT. This codes for CASSLVVRTNTEAFF. This rearrangement joins TRBV5-6 to TRBJ1-1; D gene ambiguous. The V end lost 0 bases, the J end lost 1 base, and 10 bases lay between the germline ends. Germline CDR1 is SGHDT and CDR2 is YYEEEE. The CDR3 totals 15 residues.

The CDR3 DNA is TGTGCCAGCAGCTTTCTAGCGGGGGGGCCCAATGAGCAGTTCTTC. It codes for CASSFLAGGPNEQFF. The J gene is TRBJ2-1, the V gene TRBV7-9, with 12 bases fitting TRBD2. The CDR3 length is 15 residues. CDR1 and CDR2 (germline): SEHNR, FQNEAQ (reference sequence). V shed 3 bases and J 6 bases; nucleotides not matched to a gene: 3.

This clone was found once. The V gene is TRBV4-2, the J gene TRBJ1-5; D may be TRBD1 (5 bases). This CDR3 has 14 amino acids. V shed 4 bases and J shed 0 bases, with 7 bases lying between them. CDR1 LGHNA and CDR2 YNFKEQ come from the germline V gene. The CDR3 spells CASSRGYSNQPQHF. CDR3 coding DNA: TGTGCCAGCAGCCGGGGGTATAGCAATCAGCCCCAGCATTTT.

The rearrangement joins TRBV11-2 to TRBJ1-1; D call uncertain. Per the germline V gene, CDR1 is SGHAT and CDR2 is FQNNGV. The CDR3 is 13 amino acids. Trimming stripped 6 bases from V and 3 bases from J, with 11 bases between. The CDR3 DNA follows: TGTGCCAGCAGATTGACCCGCGACACTGAAGCTTTCTTT. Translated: CASRLTRDTEAFF.

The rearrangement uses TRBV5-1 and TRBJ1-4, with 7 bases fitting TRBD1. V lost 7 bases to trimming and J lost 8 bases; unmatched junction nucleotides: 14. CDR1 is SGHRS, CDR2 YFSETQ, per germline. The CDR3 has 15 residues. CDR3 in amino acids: CASRNTTGNLEKLFF. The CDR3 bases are TGCGCCAGCCGCAACACGACAGGGAACCTAGAAAAACTGTTTTTT.

CDR3 nucleotide sequence: TGTGCCAGCAGCCAAGAGACGGGGGGTAGCTCCTACAATGAGCAGTTCTTC. This translates into CASSQETGGSSYNEQFF. The chain combines TRBV4-2 with TRBJ2-1, with 7 bases lining up with TRBD2. The CDR3 runs to 17 residues. CDR1 is LGHNA, CDR2 YNFKEQ, per germline. V trimming: 0 bases; J trimming: 0 bases; junction bases outside the gene matches: 5.

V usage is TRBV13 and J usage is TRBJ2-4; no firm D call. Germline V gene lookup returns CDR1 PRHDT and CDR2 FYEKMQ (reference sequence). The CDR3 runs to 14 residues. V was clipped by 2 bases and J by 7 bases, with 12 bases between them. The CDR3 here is CASSLLGLGNIQYF. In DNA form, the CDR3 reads TGTGCCAGCAGCTTACTTGGGCTGGGGAACATTCAGTACTTC. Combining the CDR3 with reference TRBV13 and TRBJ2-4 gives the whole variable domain AAGVIQSPRHLIKEKRETATLKCYPIPRHDTVYWYQQGPGQDPQFLISFYEKMQSDKGSIPDRFSAQQFSDYHSELNMSSLELGDSALYFCASSLLGLGNIQYFGAGTRLSVL.

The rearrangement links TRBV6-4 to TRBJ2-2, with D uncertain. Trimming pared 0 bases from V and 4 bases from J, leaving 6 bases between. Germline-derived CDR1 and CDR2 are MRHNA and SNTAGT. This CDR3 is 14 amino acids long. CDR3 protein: CASSDSPGTGELFF. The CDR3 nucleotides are TGTGCCAGCAGTGACTCGCCAGGCACCGGGGAGCTGTTTTTT.

The CDR3 sequence: CASSVGSAANNSPLHF. The CDR3 DNA reads as TGTGCCAGCAGCGTAGGATCGGCGGCCAATAATTCACCCCTCCACTTT. The J gene is TRBJ1-6, the V gene TRBV9; D remains ambiguous. CDR3 length: 16 residues. V lost 0 bases and J lost 5, with 12 bases in between. Germline V gives CDR1 SGDLS, CDR2 YYNGEE.

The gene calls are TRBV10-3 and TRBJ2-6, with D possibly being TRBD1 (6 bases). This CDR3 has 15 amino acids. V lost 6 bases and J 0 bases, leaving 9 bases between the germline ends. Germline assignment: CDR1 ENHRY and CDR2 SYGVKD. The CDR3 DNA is TGTGCCATCAGGGGGGCCTCCTCTGGGGCCAACGTCCTGACTTTC. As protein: CAIRGASSGANVLTF.

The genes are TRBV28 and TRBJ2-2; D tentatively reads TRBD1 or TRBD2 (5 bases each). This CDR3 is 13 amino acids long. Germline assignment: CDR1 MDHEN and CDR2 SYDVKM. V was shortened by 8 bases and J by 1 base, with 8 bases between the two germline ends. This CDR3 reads CASLGVNTGELFF. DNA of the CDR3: TGTGCCAGCCTGGGGGTGAACACCGGGGAGCTGTTTTTT. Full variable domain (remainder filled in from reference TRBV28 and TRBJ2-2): DVKVTQSSRYLVKRTGEKVFLECVQDMDHENMFWYRQDPGLGLRLIYFSYDVKMKEKGDIPEGYSVSREKKERFSLILESASTNQTSMYLCASLGVNTGELFFGEGSRLTVL.

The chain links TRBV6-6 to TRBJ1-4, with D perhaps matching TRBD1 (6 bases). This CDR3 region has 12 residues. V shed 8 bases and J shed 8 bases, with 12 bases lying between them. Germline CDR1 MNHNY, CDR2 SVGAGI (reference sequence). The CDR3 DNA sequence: TGTGCCAGCCAACAGGGAAGGGAAAAACTGTTTTTT. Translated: CASQQGREKLFF.

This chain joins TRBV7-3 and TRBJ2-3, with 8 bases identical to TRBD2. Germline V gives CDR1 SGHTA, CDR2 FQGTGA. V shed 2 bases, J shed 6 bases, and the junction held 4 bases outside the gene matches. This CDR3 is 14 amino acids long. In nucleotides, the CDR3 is TGTGCCAGCAGCTTAGCGGGGGGCTTCGATACGCAGTATTTT. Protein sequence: CASSLAGGFDTQYF.

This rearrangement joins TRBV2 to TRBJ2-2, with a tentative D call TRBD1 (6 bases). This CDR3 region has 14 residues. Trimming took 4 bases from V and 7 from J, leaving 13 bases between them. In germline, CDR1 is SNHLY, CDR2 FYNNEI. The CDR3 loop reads CASSVGQGYGELFF. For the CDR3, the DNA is TGTGCCAGCAGTGTCGGGCAGGGGTACGGGGAGCTGTTTTTT.

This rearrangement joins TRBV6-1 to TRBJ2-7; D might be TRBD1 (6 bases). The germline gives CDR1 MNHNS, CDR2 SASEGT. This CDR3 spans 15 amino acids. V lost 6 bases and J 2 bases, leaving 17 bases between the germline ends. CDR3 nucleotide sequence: TGTGCCAGCAGCCAAAAGGGGGTTTACCCCTACGAGCAGTACTTC. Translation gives CASSQKGVYPYEQYF.

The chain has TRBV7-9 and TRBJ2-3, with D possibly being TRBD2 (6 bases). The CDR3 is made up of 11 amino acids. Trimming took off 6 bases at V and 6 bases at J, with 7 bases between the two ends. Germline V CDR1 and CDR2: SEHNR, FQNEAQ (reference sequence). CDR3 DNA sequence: TGTGCCAGCAGGAGCGGGGATACGCAGTATTTT. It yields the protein CASRSGDTQYF.

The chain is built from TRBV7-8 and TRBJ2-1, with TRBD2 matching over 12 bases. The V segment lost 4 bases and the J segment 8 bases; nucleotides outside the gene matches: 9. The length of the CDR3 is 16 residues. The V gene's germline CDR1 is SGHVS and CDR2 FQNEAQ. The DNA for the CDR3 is TGTGCCAGCAGCTGGGACCTAGCGGGAGGGGGGGATGAGCAGTTCTTC. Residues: CASSWDLAGGGDEQFF.

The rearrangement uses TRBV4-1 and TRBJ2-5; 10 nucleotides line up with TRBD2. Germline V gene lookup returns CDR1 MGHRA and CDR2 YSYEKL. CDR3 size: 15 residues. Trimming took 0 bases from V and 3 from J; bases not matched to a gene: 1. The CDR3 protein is CASSQEGLAKETQYF. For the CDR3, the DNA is TGCGCCAGCAGCCAAGAGGGACTAGCGAAAGAGACCCAGTACTTC.

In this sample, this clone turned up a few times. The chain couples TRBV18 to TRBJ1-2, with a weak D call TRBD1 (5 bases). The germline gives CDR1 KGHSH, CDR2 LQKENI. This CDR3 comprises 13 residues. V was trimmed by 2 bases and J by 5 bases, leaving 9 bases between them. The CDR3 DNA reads TGTGCCAGCTCACCAGGGACTGATTATGGCTACACCTTC. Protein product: CASSPGTDYGYTF.

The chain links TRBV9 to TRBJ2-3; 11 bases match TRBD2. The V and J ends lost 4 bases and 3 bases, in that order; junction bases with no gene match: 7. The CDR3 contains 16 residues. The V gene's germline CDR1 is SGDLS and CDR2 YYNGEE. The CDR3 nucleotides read TGTGCCAGCAGCCAAGGGGCTAGCGGGGGGACAGATACGCAGTATTTT. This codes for CASSQGASGGTDTQYF.

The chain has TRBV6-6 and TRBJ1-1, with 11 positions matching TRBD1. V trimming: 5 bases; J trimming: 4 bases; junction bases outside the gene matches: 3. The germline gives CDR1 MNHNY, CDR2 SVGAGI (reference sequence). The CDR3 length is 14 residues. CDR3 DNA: TGTGCCAGCAGTGGGACAGGGGGGGCCACTGAAGCTTTCTTT. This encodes CASSGTGGATEAFF.

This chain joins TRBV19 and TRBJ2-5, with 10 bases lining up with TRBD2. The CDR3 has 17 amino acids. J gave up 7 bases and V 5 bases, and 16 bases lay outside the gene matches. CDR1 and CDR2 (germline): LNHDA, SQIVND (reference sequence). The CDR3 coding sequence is TGTGCCAGTAGTCCCCTCCCCAGCGGGGGGGGTCTGGGGACCCAGTACTTC. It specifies CASSPLPSGGGLGTQYF.